This T cell receptor beta chain was observed in a study of cytomegalovirus exposure and HLA in healthy donors. Broader study findings: Within an earlier analysis, most TCR beta V segments proved productive either about 87% or about 30% of the time.

The CDR3 has 15 amino acids. With V trimmed by 4 bases and J by 8 bases, 9 bases remained unmatched. The germline V gene has CDR1 SGHAT and CDR2 FQNNGV. Regarding this clone: Its antigen is unknown.

The study ran its PCR with 60 Vbeta and 13 Jbeta primers. The repertoire was sequenced with immunoSEQ multiplex PCR; TCRdb's copy has only in-frame clones and lacks some. The sample holds over 150,000 clones, 65% to 85% seen once. This chain links TRBV11-2 with TRBJ1-2; 11 bases line up with TRBD1. The receptor comes from a man in his late teens or twenties in good health and CMV-seronegative. Sequenced: PBMCs. CDR3 sequence: CASSSPRDRGVGYTF. DNA for the CDR3: TGTGCCAGCAGCTCGCCCCGGGACAGGGGGGTCGGCTACACCTTC.